The 20 T cell receptor beta chains reported below all come from one sample, sequenced in a study of shared clonotypes between healthy human individuals. TCRdb's copy holds only in-frame clones and misses some; the assay was immunoSEQ multiplex PCR. The repertoire holds roughly 2.1 million clones, with about 92% as singletons. It was CD45RO-negative cells, positively selected for CCR7, that made up naive CD8 cells, with terminally differentiated effector memory CD45RA+ cells excluded. Sequencing used naive CD8+ T cells from PBMCs. The receptors were sampled from a man in his late teens or twenties in good health. Some clones in this sample may be carry-over from other donors' samples.

The chain uses TRBV7-9 and TRBJ2-7; 9 bases line up with TRBD1. The V gene's germline CDR1 is SEHNR and CDR2 FQNEAQ (reference sequence). The CDR3 covers 19 residues. The V and J ends lost 5 bases and 2 bases, in that order; junction bases with no gene match: 19. The CDR3 region is CASSHTGTGSATITYEQYF. For the CDR3, the DNA is TGTGCCAGCAGCCACACCGGGACAGGGTCAGCGACCATTACCTACGAGCAGTACTTC.

The V and J genes are TRBV4-3 and TRBJ1-1; 7 positions agree with TRBD1. V was clipped by 0 bases and J by 8 bases; unmatched bases: 12. There are 16 residues in the CDR3. Looked up from germline, CDR1 is LGHNA and CDR2 is YSLEER. CDR3: CASSQDTRDSLGEAFF. As DNA, the CDR3 is TGCGCCAGCAGCCAAGATACCCGGGACAGCCTGGGGGAAGCTTTCTTT.

This sequence joins TRBV7-2 and TRBJ1-1; maybe TRBD1 (6 bases). The CDR3 spans 14 residues. CDR1 is SGHTA, CDR2 FQGNSA, per germline. Trimming took 7 bases from V and 1 from J, leaving 13 bases between them. The CDR3 spells CASIPRGWNTEAFF. The CDR3, as DNA: TGTGCCAGCATCCCTAGGGGGTGGAACACTGAAGCTTTCTTT. Full variable domain (rest looked up from reference TRBV7-2 and TRBJ1-1): GAGVSQSPSNKVTEKGKDVELRCDPISGHTALYWYRQSLGQGLEFLIYFQGNSAPDKSGLPSDRFSAERTGGSVSTLTIQRTQQEDSAVYLCASIPRGWNTEAFFGQGTRLTVV.

Here the CDR3 DNA reads TGCAGCGTTGAGGGTCCATCACCTGAAGCTTTCTTT. It is translated as CSVEGPSPEAFF. The rearrangement uses TRBV29-1 and TRBJ1-1; D is ambiguous. This CDR3 region has 12 residues. Trimming took 3 bases from V and 6 from J, leaving 11 bases between them. CDR1 and CDR2 (germline): SQVTM, ANQGSEA.

In its sample, this clone was seen once. The CDR3: CASSPPLEPQHF. The CDR3 bases are TGCGCCAGCAGTCCCCCACTTGAGCCCCAGCATTTT. The chain couples TRBV10-2 to TRBJ1-5; D ambiguous. Trimming pared 5 bases from V and 8 bases from J, leaving 10 bases between. Per germline, CDR1 WSHSY and CDR2 SAAADI. The CDR3 totals 12 residues.

This rearrangement joins TRBV9 to TRBJ1-1; D is unresolved. The V gene lost 4 bases and the J gene lost 3 bases, with 19 bases spanning the gap. The CDR3 length is 16 residues. Germline V gives CDR1 SGDLS, CDR2 YYNGEE. CDR3 sequence reads: CASSPSRVTEDTEAFF. The CDR3 bases are TGTGCCAGCAGCCCCTCCCGGGTGACGGAGGACACTGAAGCTTTCTTT.

The chain carries TRBV5-4 and TRBJ2-7; 8 bases align to TRBD1. Per germline, CDR1 SGHNT and CDR2 YYREEE (reference sequence). The CDR3 has 17 residues. J lost 1 base, V lost 4 bases, and 13 bases had no gene match. The CDR3 loop reads CASSPPGGTGRSYEQYF. CDR3 sequence (DNA): TGTGCCAGCAGCCCACCCGGCGGGACAGGTCGATCCTACGAGCAGTACTTC.

This sequence joins TRBV4-2 and TRBJ2-3, with D hard to call. This CDR3 spans 18 amino acids. The germline V and J ends were trimmed by 8 bases and 0 bases, with 24 bases remaining between them. Germline CDR1 and CDR2: LGHNA and YNFKEQ. In DNA form, the CDR3 reads TGTGCCAGCGCAAGGGTAACTGCTTACCCGCTTAGCACAGATACGCAGTATTTT. Encoded protein: CASARVTAYPLSTDTQYF.

The V call is TRBV28, the J call TRBJ2-2; perhaps TRBD2 as D (6 bases). CDR3 length equals 15 residues. Germline V gene sequence: CDR1 MDHEN, CDR2 SYDVKM. Trimming took off 3 bases at V and 6 bases at J, with 14 bases between the two ends. In DNA form, the CDR3 reads TGTGCCAGCAGTTTGGGTTGGGAGGTGGCCGGGGAGCTGTTTTTT. Translating it yields CASSLGWEVAGELFF.

The chain joins TRBV6-6 to TRBJ2-1; 8 bases fit TRBD2. V was clipped by 0 bases and J by 2 bases; unmatched bases: 3. The CDR3 runs 16 residues. Per germline, CDR1 MNHNY and CDR2 SVGAGI (reference sequence). The CDR3 loop reads CASSYSRREAYNEQFF. The CDR3 coding sequence is TGTGCCAGCAGTTACTCGCGGCGGGAGGCCTACAATGAGCAGTTCTTC.

This clone was counted a single time. The V call is TRBV4-1, the J call TRBJ1-5; TRBD1 aligns across 9 bases. This CDR3 comprises 14 residues. Germline V gives CDR1 MGHRA, CDR2 YSYEKL. V lost 4 bases, J lost 6 bases, and 4 bases stayed unmatched. For the CDR3, the DNA is TGCGCCAGCAGCCGAACAGGGGGCATTCAGCCCCAGCATTTT. This sequence encodes CASSRTGGIQPQHF.

The chain couples TRBV29-1 to TRBJ2-7; 9 nucleotides agree with TRBD1. Germline V gene lookup returns CDR1 SQVTM and CDR2 ANQGSEA. Germline trimming cut 5 bases from V and 4 bases from J; bases unmatched to any gene: 12. The CDR3 runs 15 residues. In DNA form, the CDR3 reads TGCAGCGTTACTATTCCGGGACAGGGTGTGTACGAGCAGTACTTC. Translating gives CSVTIPGQGVYEQYF.

The chain combines TRBV10-3 with TRBJ2-7; 8 bases are shared with TRBD1. Germline CDR1 reads ENHRY; CDR2 reads SYGVKD. Losses at the gene ends were 0 bases for V and 4 bases for J; bases not matched to a gene: 5. The CDR3 has 15 amino acids. The CDR3 DNA reads as TGTGCCATCAGTGAGTCGAGGACAGGGCCATACGAGCAGTACTTC. Translated, it gives CAISESRTGPYEQYF.

The CDR3, as DNA: TGTGCCAGCAGCCCCCCCGGGGGGCAGGGATTTGGCTACACCTTC. Its translation: CASSPPGGQGFGYTF. V usage is TRBV7-9 and J usage is TRBJ1-2; D is perhaps TRBD1 (6 bases). The CDR3 extends over 15 amino acids. CDR1 is SEHNR, CDR2 FQNEAQ, per germline (reference sequence). Trimming cost V 5 bases and J 7 bases, with 20 bases left between them.

V and J are TRBV2 and TRBJ1-6; D ambiguous. Trimming cost V 6 bases and J 7 bases, with 10 bases left between them. This CDR3 comprises 13 residues. CDR1 is SNHLY, CDR2 FYNNEI, per germline. The CDR3 region has the DNA TGTGCCAGCAGAGGGTATGGAAATTCACCCCTCCACTTT. It is translated as CASRGYGNSPLHF.

Notes on this clone: This same CDR3 is encoded by further DNA sequences in the sample. The chain is built from TRBV27 and TRBJ1-5; 9 bases are shared with TRBD1. The length of the CDR3 is 14 residues. V dropped 3 bases and J dropped 6; count of bases not matched to a gene: 3. Germline loops: CDR1 MNHEY, CDR2 SMNVEV (reference sequence). CDR3 in amino acids: CASSLTGGGQPQHF. CDR3 in DNA: TGTGCCAGCAGTTTGACAGGGGGAGGTCAGCCCCAGCATTTT.

J is TRBJ1-4 and V is TRBV13, with D hard to call. The germline V gene encodes CDR1 PRHDT and CDR2 FYEKMQ (reference sequence). This CDR3 is 15 amino acids long. The ends were cut back, 0 bases at V and 10 bases at J, with 15 bases in the middle. The CDR3 DNA sequence: TGTGCCAGCAGCTTAGGCGGCCGGGATCGGGGAAAACTGTTTTTT. Translation: CASSLGGRDRGKLFF.

The V call is TRBV5-1, the J call TRBJ2-3, with a possible D match to TRBD2 (6 bases). The germline V gene has CDR1 SGHRS and CDR2 YFSETQ. Trimming removed 5 bases at V and 8 bases at J, with 15 bases between. This CDR3 region has 13 residues. CDR3 residues: CASSWDLRGTQYF. CDR3 DNA: TGCGCCAGCAGTTGGGACTTAAGGGGTACGCAGTATTTT.

V and J are TRBV29-1 and TRBJ2-7, with 10 bases aligning to TRBD2. V lost 6 bases, J lost 3 bases, and 8 bases stayed unmatched. The CDR3 is 14 residues long. CDR1 is SQVTM and CDR2 is ANQGSEA in the germline V gene. CDR3 region: CSVEAPSGGYEQYF. The CDR3 DNA reads TGCAGCGTCGAGGCCCCTAGCGGGGGCTACGAGCAGTACTTC.

A remark on this clone: Other DNA sequences in the sample encode the same CDR3. This rearrangement joins TRBV5-1 to TRBJ2-1, with 13 bases identical to TRBD2. The CDR3 loop spans 19 amino acids. V was pared by 4 bases and J by 0 bases, with 10 bases of the junction left unmatched. Looked up from germline, CDR1 is SGHRS and CDR2 is YFSETQ. CDR3 amino acids: CASSLGLAGAISSYNEQFF. Written as DNA, the CDR3 is TGCGCCAGCAGCCTAGGACTAGCGGGAGCGATTAGCTCCTACAATGAGCAGTTCTTC.